The T cell receptor beta chain described here comes from a study of blood T cell repertoires in COVID-19. Using immunoSEQ multiplex PCR, the repertoire was profiled, and TCRdb retains in-frame clones only, with some absent. The sample yields about 230,000 clones, around 90% seen once. This clone showed up just a few times. Germline loops: CDR1 KGHDR, CDR2 SFDVKD. Trimming cost V 10 bases and J 2 bases, with 14 bases left between them. The length of the CDR3 is 13 residues. What was sequenced was peripheral blood. This chain joins TRBV24-1 and TRBJ2-7; D may be TRBD1 (6 bases). This TCR was sampled from a man aged 25 to 45 with COVID-19, enrolled during active disease. The CDR3 here is CATPDTGPYEQYF. In DNA, the CDR3 is TGTGCCACGCCCGACACAGGGCCCTACGAGCAGTACTTC.